The 28 T cell receptor beta chains below all came from one sample that was sequenced in a study of CD8+ T cells in alopecia areata. Reverse transcribed after extraction, RNA yielded cDNA as the sequencing template. Sequenced by immunoSEQ multiplex PCR; TCRdb stores in-frame clones only, minus some. The sample records about 200,000 clones, approximately 38% being singletons. As to treatment: oral pan-JAK inhibitor, 5-10 mg twice daily. The sample consisted of CD4+ T cells sorted from blood, taken between weeks 30 and 35, from a patient treated with tofacitinib. The receptors come from a human donor with alopecia areata.

This chain joins TRBV29-1 and TRBJ2-7, with a tentative D call TRBD1 (5 bases). Trimming stripped 6 bases from V and 3 bases from J, with 9 bases between. Germline CDR1 SQVTM, CDR2 ANQGSEA. The CDR3 has 11 amino acids. This chain's CDR3 is CSVGHSYEQYF. The CDR3 nucleotides are TGCAGCGTCGGACACAGCTACGAGCAGTACTTC.

V and J are TRBV29-1 and TRBJ1-1; D gene uncertain. V was shortened by 4 bases and J by 10 bases, with 22 bases between the two germline ends. CDR1 SQVTM and CDR2 ANQGSEA come from the germline V gene. The CDR3 length is 14 residues. In DNA form, the CDR3 reads TGCAGCGTTGGGACTGAGGCAAACCGGGCGGCAGCTTTCTTT. As protein: CSVGTEANRAAAFF.

This chain connects TRBV6-5 to TRBJ1-1, with D unclear. V was shortened by 7 bases and J by 5 bases, with 17 bases between the two germline ends. This CDR3 has 14 amino acids. CDR1 and CDR2 (germline): MNHEY, SVGAGI. The CDR3 loop is CASTNGDGRTEAFF. Written as DNA, the CDR3 is TGTGCCAGCACCAACGGGGATGGTCGGACTGAAGCTTTCTTT.

The chain employs TRBV29-1 and TRBJ1-1, with a possible D match to TRBD1 (5 bases). The CDR3 is 13 residues long. Trimming left V 7 bases short and J 1 base short, with 13 bases between. The germline CDR1 and CDR2 sequences are SQVTM and ANQGSEA. The CDR3 loop reads CSGERDPNTEAFF. CDR3 nucleotides: TGCAGCGGGGAGAGGGACCCGAACACTGAAGCTTTCTTT.

The J gene is TRBJ2-1, the V gene TRBV14; D uncertain. Germline CDR1 SGHDN, CDR2 FVKESK. Trimming cost V 4 bases and J 3 bases, with 7 bases left between them. CDR3 length: 13 amino acids. This CDR3 reads CASSLSHYNEQFF. CDR3 nucleotide sequence: TGTGCCAGCAGCCTCTCCCACTACAATGAGCAGTTCTTC.

The sample holds a few counts of this clone. This sequence joins TRBV29-1 and TRBJ2-1; 7 nucleotides align to TRBD2. The junction had 3 bases not matched to a gene; V was cut back by 7 bases and J by 0 bases. The V gene's germline CDR1 is SQVTM and CDR2 ANQGSEA. The CDR3 runs 13 residues. CDR3 sequence reads: CSDRGSSYNEQFF. CDR3 DNA sequence: TGCAGCGACCGCGGGAGCTCCTACAATGAGCAGTTCTTC.

This chain joins TRBV29-1 and TRBJ1-1, with D possibly being TRBD1 (5 bases). Germline CDR1 reads SQVTM; CDR2 reads ANQGSEA. The CDR3 totals 12 residues. Trimming cost V 4 bases and J 4 bases, with 10 bases left between them. This CDR3 reads CSVGGSGTEAFF. The CDR3 nucleotides are TGCAGCGTTGGGGGGTCCGGCACTGAAGCTTTCTTT.

About this clone: Its ends do not fully match the called genes, so a read error is possible. The chain uses TRBV28 and TRBJ2-7; 11 nucleotides align to TRBD1. The CDR3 spans 11 residues. CDR1 is MDHEN and CDR2 is SYDVKM in the germline V gene. CDR3 loop: CASSIGQGAVF. The CDR3 bases are TGTGCCAGCAGTATTGGACAGGGGGCGGTCTTC.

This chain connects TRBV4-1 to TRBJ1-5; D is possibly TRBD1 (6 bases). CDR3 length: 17 residues. Germline V CDR1 and CDR2: MGHRA, YSYEKL. V dropped 4 bases and J dropped 7 bases, with 23 bases sitting between them. CDR3 in amino acids: CASSLSSLGGVKQPQHF. The DNA for the CDR3 is TGCGCCAGCAGCCTGTCTTCTTTAGGGGGAGTGAAGCAGCCCCAGCATTTT.

This clone was recorded a few times. The rearrangement joins TRBV5-1 to TRBJ1-5; possible D gene TRBD1, 6 bases. Deletions cut 4 bases from V and 1 base from J, with 15 bases between. The germline V gene encodes CDR1 SGHRS and CDR2 YFSETQ. The CDR3 covers 16 residues. The CDR3 coding sequence is TGCGCCAGCAGCCTCACCACAGGGCAAAGCAATCAGCCCCAGCATTTT. Residues: CASSLTTGQSNQPQHF.

This clone was detected only a few times. This chain uses TRBV10-3 with TRBJ2-5; tentative D call: TRBD2 (6 bases). CDR1 and CDR2 (germline): ENHRY, SYGVKD. The germline V and J ends were trimmed by 6 bases and 5 bases, with 16 bases remaining between them. The CDR3 runs to 14 residues. The CDR3 nucleotides are TGTGCCATCAGGGGGGACTCCGAAGGGGAGACCCAGTACTTC. Its translation is CAIRGDSEGETQYF.

This clone has more than one count but fewer than ten. The chain carries TRBV29-1 and TRBJ2-4; no definite D call. V lost 4 bases and J 0 bases, leaving 7 bases between the germline ends. The CDR3 is 13 residues long. Germline V gives CDR1 SQVTM, CDR2 ANQGSEA. DNA of the CDR3: TGCAGCGTTGTGCCAATAGCCAAAAACATTCAGTACTTC. Amino acid sequence: CSVVPIAKNIQYF.

This chain uses TRBV6-5 with TRBJ2-3, with D possibly matching TRBD1 (6 bases). CDR3 length equals 15 residues. Per the germline V gene, CDR1 is MNHEY and CDR2 is SVGAGI. V lost 4 bases and J 4 bases, leaving 15 bases between the germline ends. The CDR3 region is CASSSRRGSADTQYF. The CDR3 DNA sequence: TGTGCCAGCAGTTCCCGCAGGGGTTCCGCAGATACGCAGTATTTT.

The sample holds a few counts of this clone. The rearrangement uses TRBV29-1 and TRBJ2-5, with TRBD1 matching over 7 bases. Germline CDR1 SQVTM, CDR2 ANQGSEA. The CDR3 is made up of 13 amino acids. With V trimmed by 7 bases and J by 3 bases, 8 bases remained unmatched. The CDR3 nucleotides read TGCAGCGGCGCAGGGGGATTGAAAGAGACCCAGTACTTC. Protein: CSGAGGLKETQYF.

The V gene is TRBV6-5, the J gene TRBJ2-6; D not resolved. Germline CDR1 MNHEY, CDR2 SVGAGI. Trimming shortened V by 5 bases and J by 6 bases, and 2 bases separated the two germline ends. CDR3 length: 11 residues. This CDR3 reads CASSPANVLTF. The CDR3 DNA sequence: TGTGCCAGCAGTCCGGCCAACGTCCTGACTTTC.

This clone appeared a few times. V is TRBV29-1 and J is TRBJ2-7, with unresolved D. Germline V gives CDR1 SQVTM, CDR2 ANQGSEA. This CDR3 spans 11 amino acids. V lost 6 bases and J lost 3, with 9 bases in between. The chain's CDR3 is CSVVDLYEQYF. Here the CDR3 DNA reads TGCAGCGTCGTCGACCTCTACGAGCAGTACTTC.

This clone was seen a few times. The chain joins TRBV29-1 to TRBJ1-1; D unclear. The CDR3 is 14 residues long. V was clipped by 5 bases and J by 3 bases, with 16 bases between them. CDR1 and CDR2 from the germline V gene are SQVTM and ANQGSEA. The CDR3 coding sequence is TGCAGCGTTACCCGATCACTACGGGACACTGAAGCTTTCTTT. Translation gives CSVTRSLRDTEAFF.

The chain couples TRBV7-8 to TRBJ2-1; a possible D gene is TRBD2 (6 bases). The CDR3 consists of 15 residues. The germline V and J ends were trimmed by 3 bases and 5 bases, with 14 bases remaining between them. Germline CDR1 and CDR2: SGHVS and FQNEAQ. CDR3: CASSFLGRDDNEQFF. For the CDR3, the DNA is TGTGCCAGCAGCTTCCTTGGGCGGGATGACAATGAGCAGTTCTTC.

This clone was picked up a small number of times. The chain recombines TRBV7-9 with TRBJ1-5; 8 bases are shared with TRBD1. This CDR3 contains 18 residues. J lost 0 bases, V lost 3 bases, and 10 bases had no gene match. CDR1 and CDR2 (germline): SEHNR, FQNEAQ (reference sequence). CDR3 nucleotides: TGTGCCAGCAGCTTCGGAGACAGGGGAGCGTATAGCAATCAGCCCCAGCATTTT. Its translation is CASSFGDRGAYSNQPQHF.

This clone turned up a few times. The rearrangement joins TRBV2 to TRBJ2-2, with unresolved D. The CDR3 has 13 residues. The V and J ends lost 7 bases and 5 bases respectively, with 11 bases between them. The germline gives CDR1 SNHLY, CDR2 FYNNEI. CDR3: CASTREATGELFF. Written as DNA, the CDR3 is TGTGCCAGCACTAGAGAGGCTACCGGGGAGCTGTTTTTT.

The chain links TRBV29-1 to TRBJ2-1; D is perhaps TRBD2 (7 bases). Trimming stripped 2 bases from V and 6 bases from J, with 17 bases between. Germline lookup yields CDR1 SQVTM and CDR2 ANQGSEA. This CDR3 has 15 amino acids. The CDR3 reads CSVEKLGGRFNEQFF. CDR3 DNA sequence: TGCAGCGTTGAAAAATTGGGGGGGCGATTCAATGAGCAGTTCTTC.

The V and J genes are TRBV11-2 and TRBJ1-6; D not certain. Germline CDR1 is SGHAT and CDR2 is FQNNGV. The CDR3 has 15 residues. V was cut by 3 bases and J by 9 bases, with 15 bases left in between. The CDR3 reads CASSFEGGLGSPLHF. DNA of the CDR3: TGTGCCAGCAGCTTTGAGGGAGGTTTGGGTTCACCCCTCCACTTT.

The chain uses TRBV7-9 and TRBJ2-3, with 8 bases identical to TRBD2. Germline CDR1 and CDR2: SEHNR and FQNEAQ (reference sequence). The CDR3 loop spans 15 amino acids. Germline trimming cut 1 base from V and 3 bases from J; bases unmatched to any gene: 3. In nucleotides, the CDR3 is TGTGCCAGCAGCTTAGGTAGCGGGGCAACAGATACGCAGTATTTT. Translation: CASSLGSGATDTQYF.

The table lists this clone with a few counts. The chain recombines TRBV9 with TRBJ2-3, with TRBD2 matching 10 bases. Losses at the gene ends were 0 bases for V and 5 bases for J; bases not matched to a gene: 6. This CDR3 contains 16 residues. Looked up from germline, CDR1 is SGDLS and CDR2 is YYNGEE. CDR3 sequence reads: CASSVGLAGAGDTQYF. CDR3 nucleotides: TGTGCCAGCAGCGTAGGCCTAGCGGGGGCTGGAGATACGCAGTATTTT. Full variable domain (missing parts from reference TRBV9 and TRBJ2-3): DSGVTQTPKHLITATGQRVTLRCSPRSGDLSVYWYQQSLDQGLQFLIQYYNGEERAKGNILERFSAQQFPDLHSELNLSSLELGDSALYFCASSVGLAGAGDTQYFGPGTRLTVL.

The rearrangement joins TRBV2 to TRBJ2-4, with 12 bases aligning to TRBD1. Losses at the gene ends were 7 bases for V and 0 bases for J; bases not matched to a gene: 10. This CDR3 has 18 amino acids. From germline, CDR1 is SNHLY and CDR2 FYNNEI. CDR3 protein: CASNLPGQGARAKNIQYF. The CDR3 DNA reads TGTGCCAGCAACCTACCGGGACAGGGGGCACGAGCCAAAAACATTCAGTACTTC.

The chain joins TRBV18 to TRBJ1-3; D is unclear. Germline CDR1 KGHSH, CDR2 LQKENI. The CDR3 covers 18 residues. V lost 5 bases, J lost 0 bases, and 20 bases lay in between. CDR3 bases: TGTGCCAGCTCATCCTCTATCCGGACGGCCCTCTCTGGAAACACCATATATTTT. This codes for CASSSSIRTALSGNTIYF.

The chain uses TRBV7-3 and TRBJ2-3; D ambiguous. CDR1 is SGHTA and CDR2 is FQGTGA in the germline V gene. Trimming removed 6 bases at V and 5 bases at J, with 9 bases between. There are 12 residues in the CDR3. CDR3 DNA: TGTGCCAGCAGGTCAATGGGAGATACGCAGTATTTT. Translation: CASRSMGDTQYF.

The chain joins TRBV7-3 to TRBJ2-7; 8 positions match TRBD1. The V gene's germline CDR1 is SGHTA and CDR2 FQGTGA. The CDR3 has 13 amino acids. J gave up 6 bases and V 5 bases, and 6 bases lay outside the gene matches. CDR3 region: CASSPHRGSEQYF. DNA for the CDR3: TGTGCCAGCAGCCCACACAGGGGGAGCGAGCAGTACTTC.